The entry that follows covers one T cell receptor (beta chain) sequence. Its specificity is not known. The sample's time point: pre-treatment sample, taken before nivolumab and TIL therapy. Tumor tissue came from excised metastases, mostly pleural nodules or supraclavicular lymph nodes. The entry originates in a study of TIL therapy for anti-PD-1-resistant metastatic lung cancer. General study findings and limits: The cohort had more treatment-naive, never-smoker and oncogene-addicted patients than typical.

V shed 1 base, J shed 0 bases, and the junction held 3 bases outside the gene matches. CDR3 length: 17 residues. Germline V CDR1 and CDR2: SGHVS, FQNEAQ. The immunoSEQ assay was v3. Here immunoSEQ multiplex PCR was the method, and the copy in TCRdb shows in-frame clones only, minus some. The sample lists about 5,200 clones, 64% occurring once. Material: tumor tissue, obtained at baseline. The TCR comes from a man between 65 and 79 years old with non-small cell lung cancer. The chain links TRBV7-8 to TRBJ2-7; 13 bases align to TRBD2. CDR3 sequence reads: CASSLVRTSGSSYEQYF. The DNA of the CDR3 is TGTGCCAGCAGCTTAGTCAGGACTAGCGGGAGCTCCTACGAGCAGTACTTC.